These 11 T cell receptor beta chains originate from one sample sequenced in a study of identical twins (dated by TCRdb to about 2016). Libraries were made using 5' RACE. The data were produced on an Illumina HiSeq 2000. The public reads were quality trimmed at Q25 with fastp and then assembled into clones with MiXCR by TCRdb, keeping productive beta chains. Duplicate CDR3 protein sequences are folded into a single record with the most common DNA and genes. The sample has fewer than 500,000 distinct CDR3 sequences on record, about 24% of them singletons. The ten largest clones capture around 3% of the sample. The same data also went into a second study, on T cells expressing NK-cell markers.

What was sequenced was CD4+ T cells sorted from blood. The receptor set was obtained from a woman younger than 30 in good health.

J is TRBJ2-5 and V is TRBV11-3, with D possibly being TRBD1 or TRBD2 (5 bases each). CDR1 is SGHNT, CDR2 YENEEA, per germline. The germline V and J ends were trimmed by 3 bases and 4 bases, with 15 bases remaining between them. The CDR3 consists of 15 residues. The CDR3 protein is CASSFSGTPGETQYF. CDR3 bases: TGTGCCAGCAGCTTCTCCGGGACCCCAGGAGAGACCCAGTACTTC. The entire variable domain, with the rest obtained from reference TRBV11-3 and TRBJ2-5, is as follows: EAGVVQSPRYKIIEKKQPVAFWCNPISGHNTLYWYLQNLGQGPELLIRYENEEAVDDSQLPKDRFSAERLKGVDSTLKIQPAELGDSAVYLCASSFSGTPGETQYFGPGTRLLVL.

The genes are TRBV2 and TRBJ2-6; D is perhaps TRBD1 (5 bases). CDR1 is SNHLY and CDR2 is FYNNEI in the germline V gene. The CDR3 contains 15 residues. V was cut by 3 bases and J by 4 bases, with 10 bases left in between. The CDR3 reads CASSELGPGANVLTF. For the CDR3, the DNA is TGTGCCAGCAGTGAGTTGGGGCCAGGGGCCAACGTCCTGACTTTC.

The rearrangement joins TRBV4-3 to TRBJ1-2; 7 bases are a match to TRBD1. The CDR3 is made up of 14 amino acids. CDR1 and CDR2 from the germline V gene are LGHNA and YSLEER. Unmatched junction bases numbered 4, after V lost 0 bases and J lost 6 bases. CDR3 DNA sequence: TGCGCCAGCAGCCAAGATTCAGGGGGAAATGGCTACACCTTC. Its translation is CASSQDSGGNGYTF.

V and J are TRBV3-1 and TRBJ1-6; no clear D gene. The CDR3 length is 15 residues. CDR1 and CDR2 from the germline V gene are LGHDT and YNNKEL (reference sequence). Trimming left V 2 bases short and J 10 bases short, with 15 bases between. CDR3 residues: CASSQTVAPGSPLHF. The DNA of the CDR3 is TGTGCCAGCAGCCAAACAGTCGCCCCGGGCTCACCCCTCCACTTT.

The rearrangement uses TRBV6-5 and TRBJ2-3; 7 bases are shared with TRBD1. The germline V gene has CDR1 MNHEY and CDR2 SVGAGI. This CDR3 region has 15 residues. V was pared by 1 base and J by 4 bases, with 5 bases of the junction left unmatched. The CDR3 DNA is TGTGCCAGCAGTTACTGGGACAGAGGGGCAGATACGCAGTATTTT. Encoded protein: CASSYWDRGADTQYF.

This clonotype has at least ten counts. The chain uses TRBV5-1 and TRBJ2-7; D possibly corresponds to TRBD1 (6 bases). Germline values: CDR1 SGHRS, CDR2 YFSETQ. This CDR3 contains 11 residues. V was trimmed by 7 bases and J by 3 bases, leaving 8 bases between them. The CDR3 DNA reads as TGCGCCAGCGGCAGGGGCTACGAGCAGTACTTC. Translation: CASGRGYEQYF.

This clonotype was counted a few times. The rearrangement uses TRBV27 and TRBJ2-2, with TRBD1 as a possible D gene (6 bases). V was clipped by 8 bases and J by 6 bases, with 16 bases between them. This CDR3 contains 14 residues. The germline gives CDR1 MNHEY, CDR2 SMNVEV (reference sequence). The DNA of the CDR3 is TGTGCCAGCTCACTTACAGGGACCCCCGGGGAGCTGTTTTTT. This sequence encodes CASSLTGTPGELFF.

The CDR3 nucleotides read TGTGCCAGCAGCCAAGACGGGAACTCGCTAGAGCAGTACTTC. Protein sequence: CASSQDGNSLEQYF. This chain uses TRBV4-2 with TRBJ2-7; TRBD2 might be the D (5 bases). Trimming took 0 bases from V and 7 from J, leaving 13 bases between them. CDR1 LGHNA and CDR2 YNFKEQ come from the germline V gene. There are 14 residues in the CDR3.

This rearrangement joins TRBV4-2 to TRBJ2-7, with 7 positions matching TRBD1. J lost 3 bases, V lost 6 bases, and 5 bases had no gene match. Germline CDR1 is LGHNA and CDR2 is YNFKEQ. The CDR3 covers 13 residues. CDR3 protein: CASRGDSHYEQYF. The CDR3 DNA follows: TGTGCCAGCAGGGGGGACAGTCACTACGAGCAGTACTTC.

CDR3 DNA: TGTGCCAGTAGTACAGGACAGCTCAGCGCCTACAATGAGCAGTTCTTC. Residues: CASSTGQLSAYNEQFF. The V call is TRBV19, the J call TRBJ2-1, with TRBD1 as a possible D gene (6 bases). Germline assignment: CDR1 LNHDA and CDR2 SQIVND (reference sequence). V lost 4 bases, J lost 2 bases, and 15 bases lay in between. The CDR3 has 16 amino acids.

This clonotype showed up just a few times. The rearrangement uses TRBV12-5 and TRBJ1-3; D is possibly TRBD1 (5 bases). The CDR3 consists of 16 residues. Germline CDR1 and CDR2: LGHNT and FRNRAP. V was trimmed by 7 bases and J by 3 bases, leaving 19 bases between them. Written as DNA, the CDR3 is TGTGCTAGTGTTCTCCACCGGGGGACCGTTGGAAACACCATATATTTT. This gives the protein CASVLHRGTVGNTIYF.